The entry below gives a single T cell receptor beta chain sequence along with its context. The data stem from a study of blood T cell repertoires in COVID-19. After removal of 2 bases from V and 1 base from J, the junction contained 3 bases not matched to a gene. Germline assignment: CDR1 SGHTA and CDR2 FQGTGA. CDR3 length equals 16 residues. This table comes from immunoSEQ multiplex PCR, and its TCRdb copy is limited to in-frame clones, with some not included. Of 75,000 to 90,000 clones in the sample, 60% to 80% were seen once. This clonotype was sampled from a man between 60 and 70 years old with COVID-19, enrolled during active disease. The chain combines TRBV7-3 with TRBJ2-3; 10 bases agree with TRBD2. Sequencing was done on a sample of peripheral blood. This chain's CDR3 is CASSLSAGGGTDTQYF. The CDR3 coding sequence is TGTGCCAGCAGCTTATCAGCGGGGGGGGGCACAGATACGCAGTATTTT.